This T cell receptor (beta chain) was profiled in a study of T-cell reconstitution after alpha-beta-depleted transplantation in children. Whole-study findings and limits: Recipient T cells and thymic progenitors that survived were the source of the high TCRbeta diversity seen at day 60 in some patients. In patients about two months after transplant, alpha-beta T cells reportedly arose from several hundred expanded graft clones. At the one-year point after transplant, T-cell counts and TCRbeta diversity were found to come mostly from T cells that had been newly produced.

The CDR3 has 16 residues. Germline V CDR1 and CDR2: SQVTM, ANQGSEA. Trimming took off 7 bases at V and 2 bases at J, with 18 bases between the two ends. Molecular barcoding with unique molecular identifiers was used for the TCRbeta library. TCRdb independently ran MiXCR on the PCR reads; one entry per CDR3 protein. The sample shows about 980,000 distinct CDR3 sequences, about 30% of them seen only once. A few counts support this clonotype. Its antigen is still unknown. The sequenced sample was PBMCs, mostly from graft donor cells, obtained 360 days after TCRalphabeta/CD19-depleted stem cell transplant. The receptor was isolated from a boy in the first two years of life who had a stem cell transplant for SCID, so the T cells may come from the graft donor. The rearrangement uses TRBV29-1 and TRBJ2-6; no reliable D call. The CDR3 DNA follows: TGCAGCGCCGTATCCGACCACCCCACTGGGGCCAACGTCCTGACTTTC. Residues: CSAVSDHPTGANVLTF.